A few counts support the clone carrying this T cell receptor beta chain. Its antigen is unknown. These data come from a study of beta chain features in type 1 diabetes. The overall study: Over all samples combined, about 99,000,000 sorted cells were examined.

Study findings and constraints: For type 1 diabetes patients, VDJ junctions showed fewer insertions and more deletions.

Reverse transcription of all isolated RNA meant that expressed TCRB transcripts were sequenced. There were 3.5 million or so reads on average in the naive, central memory and regulatory T cell samples. The protocol was immunoSEQ multiplex PCR, while the TCRdb copy is restricted to in-frame clones and leaves out a portion. The table includes under 450,000 clones, over 12% detected once. The CDR3 sequence is 18 residues long. The germline gives CDR1 SEHNR, CDR2 FQNEAQ (reference sequence). Trimming removed 2 bases from V and 4 bases from J; junction bases left unmatched: 10. The sequenced sample consisted of naive CD4+ T cells from blood. The chain links TRBV7-9 to TRBJ2-1, with 11 bases aligning to TRBD2. This receptor was obtained from a woman aged 18 to 35 in good health. The CDR3, as DNA: TGTGCCAGCAGCTTACTAAAACAGGGACTAGCGGATTACAATGAGCAGTTCTTC. Protein product: CASSLLKQGLADYNEQFF. The variable domain in full, completed from reference TRBV7-9 and TRBJ2-1, reads DTGVSQNPRHKITKRGQNVTFRCDPISEHNRLYWYRQTLGQGPEFLTYFQNEAQLEKSRLLSDRFSAERPKGSFSTLEIQRTEQGDSAMYLCASSLLKQGLADYNEQFFGPGTRLTVL.